The 15 T cell receptor beta chains presented below share a single source sample, sequenced in a study of blood T cell repertoires in COVID-19. The protocol was immunoSEQ multiplex PCR, while the TCRdb copy is restricted to in-frame clones and leaves out a portion. The sample consists of a few hundred thousand clones, 84% of them appearing once. The sequenced sample consisted of peripheral blood. Receptors were obtained from a person aged 65 to 85 with COVID-19, enrolled during active disease.

With regard to this clone: Other DNA sequences in this sample translate to the same CDR3. This sequence joins TRBV19 and TRBJ2-7; perhaps TRBD1 as D (5 bases). The germline V gene encodes CDR1 LNHDA and CDR2 SQIVND (reference sequence). Trimming pared 3 bases from V and 1 base from J, leaving 10 bases between. The CDR3 has 14 amino acids. Here the CDR3 reads CASSIGDSSYEQYF. CDR3 DNA: TGTGCCAGTAGTATCGGAGACAGTTCCTACGAGCAGTACTTC.

In its sample, this clone was seen once. This rearrangement joins TRBV18 to TRBJ2-2, with D maybe TRBD2 (6 bases). CDR1 KGHSH and CDR2 LQKENI come from the germline V gene. The CDR3 extends over 14 amino acids. V was cut by 4 bases and J by 6 bases, with 12 bases left in between. The CDR3 region is CASSLEGYAGELFF. DNA for the CDR3: TGTGCCAGCTCACTGGAGGGGTACGCCGGGGAGCTGTTTTTT.

This clone has a count of ten or more. This chain joins TRBV4-1 and TRBJ1-2, with 7 bases that match TRBD1. Germline V gene data show CDR1 as MGHRA and CDR2 as YSYEKL. The CDR3 runs to 16 residues. Unmatched junction bases numbered 13, after V lost 4 bases and J lost 5 bases. The CDR3 DNA reads TGCGCCAGCAGCCTTGATATGGACAGGAGTAATTATGGCTACACCTTC. It yields the protein CASSLDMDRSNYGYTF.

This clone was seen once. The J gene is TRBJ2-1, the V gene TRBV6-5, with a weak D call TRBD2 (6 bases). Trimming left V 6 bases short and J 10 bases short, with 19 bases between. The CDR3 totals 14 residues. Germline loops: CDR1 MNHEY, CDR2 SVGAGI. The CDR3 sequence: CASRGGPPRGEQFF. The DNA for the CDR3 is TGTGCCAGCAGGGGAGGACCACCACGCGGGGAGCAGTTCTTC.

The chain links TRBV7-2 to TRBJ2-5; 8 bases are a match to TRBD2. In germline, CDR1 is SGHTA, CDR2 FQGNSA. CDR3 size: 15 residues. The V gene end was trimmed by 5 bases and the J gene end by 2 bases; junction bases not matched to a gene: 7. CDR3 coding DNA: TGTGCCAGCAGCCCCCTGATAGCGGGGCAAGAGACCCAGTACTTC. It yields the protein CASSPLIAGQETQYF.

The rearrangement links TRBV11-2 to TRBJ2-2; D might be TRBD1 (5 bases). The CDR3 spans 14 residues. CDR1 and CDR2 (germline): SGHAT, FQNNGV. Trimming shortened V by 6 bases and J by 0 bases, and 8 bases separated the two germline ends. In DNA, the CDR3 is TGTGCCAGCAGGAAGACAGCGAACACCGGGGAGCTGTTTTTT. It encodes CASRKTANTGELFF.

This clone was observed a handful of times. The rearrangement links TRBV5-6 to TRBJ1-4; D not resolved. V was pared by 0 bases and J by 7 bases, with 10 bases between. CDR1 SGHDT and CDR2 YYEEEE come from the germline V gene. This CDR3 is built from 14 residues. As DNA, the CDR3 is TGTGCCAGCAGCTTGGGAGCGTTAGGTGAAAAACTGTTTTTT. This gives the protein CASSLGALGEKLFF.

V usage is TRBV28 and J usage is TRBJ1-1, with D maybe TRBD1 (6 bases). Germline V gene data show CDR1 as MDHEN and CDR2 as SYDVKM. The CDR3 is 15 amino acids. Trimming removed 6 bases at V and 1 base at J, with 15 bases between. CDR3 region: CASRPSGVGNTEAFF. The CDR3 nucleotides are TGTGCCAGCAGGCCATCAGGGGTGGGGAACACTGAAGCTTTCTTT.

This chain links TRBV3-1 (or the pseudogene TRBV3-2) with TRBJ1-1; D is perhaps TRBD1 (6 bases). Germline V gives CDR1 LGHDT, CDR2 YNNKEL (reference sequence). V lost 0 bases, J lost 11 bases, and 16 bases lay in between. This CDR3 is 14 amino acids long. CDR3 amino acids: CASSQDWTRGGAFF. The CDR3 nucleotides are TGTGCCAGCAGCCAAGATTGGACCAGGGGTGGTGCTTTCTTT.

The chain joins TRBV7-9 to TRBJ1-5; D uncertain. The germline V gene encodes CDR1 SEHNR and CDR2 FQNEAQ (reference sequence). This CDR3 has 13 residues. With 4 bases removed from V and 5 bases from J, the gap between germline ends came to 9 bases. The CDR3 DNA reads TGTGCCAGCAGCTATGCACAACATCAGCCCCAGCATTTT. It is translated as CASSYAQHQPQHF.

The CDR3 region has the DNA TGTGCCAGCAGCGTAGCCGGACAGGCCAACTATGGCTACACCTTC. Amino acids: CASSVAGQANYGYTF. V usage is TRBV9 and J usage is TRBJ1-2; TRBD1 matches 7 bases. Germline CDR1 is SGDLS and CDR2 is YYNGEE. The J segment lost 2 bases and the V segment lost 0 bases, leaving 4 bases of the junction unmatched. There are 15 residues in the CDR3. The full variable domain, rest sourced from reference TRBV9 and TRBJ1-2, is DSGVTQTPKHLITATGQRVTLRCSPRSGDLSVYWYQQSLDQGLQFLIQYYNGEERAKGNILERFSAQQFPDLHSELNLSSLELGDSALYFCASSVAGQANYGYTFGSGTRLTVV.

This chain uses TRBV28 with TRBJ1-1; 9 bases are a match to TRBD1. V dropped 2 bases and J dropped 3; count of bases not matched to a gene: 7. The CDR3 totals 16 residues. Germline assignment: CDR1 MDHEN and CDR2 SYDVKM. CDR3 protein: CASSLGLGTGHTEAFF. The CDR3, as DNA: TGTGCCAGCAGTTTAGGGCTGGGGACAGGGCACACTGAAGCTTTCTTT. Full variable domain (rest looked up from reference TRBV28 and TRBJ1-1): DVKVTQSSRYLVKRTGEKVFLECVQDMDHENMFWYRQDPGLGLRLIYFSYDVKMKEKGDIPEGYSVSREKKERFSLILESASTNQTSMYLCASSLGLGTGHTEAFFGQGTRLTVV.

The V call is TRBV6-1, the J call TRBJ1-1, with D maybe TRBD1 (5 bases). CDR1 is MNHNS, CDR2 SASEGT, per germline. Trimming shortened V by 0 bases and J by 1 base, and 18 bases separated the two germline ends. CDR3 length equals 18 residues. The CDR3 protein is CASSEAGLGHYENTEAFF. The CDR3, as DNA: TGTGCCAGCAGTGAAGCGGGGCTTGGACACTACGAGAACACTGAAGCTTTCTTT.

The chain joins TRBV21-1 to TRBJ2-1; the D call in the table, TRBD2, was not verified against the DNA. TRBV21-1 is marked as a pseudogene. This CDR3 has 12 amino acids. The CDR3 spells CASSKIYNEQFF. The CDR3 bases are TGTGCCAGCAGTAAAATATACAATGAGCAGTTCTTC.

This chain links TRBV5-1 with TRBJ2-2; the D is unclear. The CDR3 consists of 17 residues. CDR1 is SGHRS and CDR2 is YFSETQ in the germline V gene. V gave up 1 base and J gave up 4 bases, with 17 bases separating them. CDR3 nucleotides: TGCGCCAGCAGCTTGTTCCTCTATCGCGAAACCACCGGGGAGCTGTTTTTT. This codes for CASSLFLYRETTGELFF. Combining the CDR3 with reference TRBV5-1 and TRBJ2-2 gives the whole variable domain KAGVTQTPRYLIKTRGQQVTLSCSPISGHRSVSWYQQTPGQGLQFLFEYFSETQRNKGNFPGRFSGRQFSNSRSEMNVSTLELGDSALYLCASSLFLYRETTGELFFGEGSRLTVL.